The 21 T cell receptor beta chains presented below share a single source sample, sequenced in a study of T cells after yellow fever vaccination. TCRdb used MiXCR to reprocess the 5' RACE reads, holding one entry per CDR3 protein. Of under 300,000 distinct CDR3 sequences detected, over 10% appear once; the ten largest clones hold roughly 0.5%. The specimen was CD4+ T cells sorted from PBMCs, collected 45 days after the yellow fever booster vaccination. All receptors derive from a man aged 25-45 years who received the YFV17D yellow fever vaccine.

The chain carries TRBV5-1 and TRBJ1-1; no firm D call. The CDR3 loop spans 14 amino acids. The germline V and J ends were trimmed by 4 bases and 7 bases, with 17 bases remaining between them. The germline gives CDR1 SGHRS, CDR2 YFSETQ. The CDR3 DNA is TGCGCCAGCAGCCCCATAGCGGGGTCGGGTGAAGCTTTCTTT. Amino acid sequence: CASSPIAGSGEAFF.

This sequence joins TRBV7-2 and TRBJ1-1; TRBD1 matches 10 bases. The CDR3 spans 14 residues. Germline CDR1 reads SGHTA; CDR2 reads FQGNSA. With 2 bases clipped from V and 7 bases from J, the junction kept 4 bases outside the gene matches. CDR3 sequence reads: CASSLRQGAIEAFF. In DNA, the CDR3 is TGTGCCAGCAGCTTAAGACAGGGGGCGATTGAAGCTTTCTTT.

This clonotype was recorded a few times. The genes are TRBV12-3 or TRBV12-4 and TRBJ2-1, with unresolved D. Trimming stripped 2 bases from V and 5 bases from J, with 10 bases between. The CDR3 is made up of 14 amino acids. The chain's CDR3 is CASSLSFLDNEQFF. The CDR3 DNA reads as TGTGCCAGCAGTTTATCTTTCCTCGACAATGAGCAGTTCTTC.

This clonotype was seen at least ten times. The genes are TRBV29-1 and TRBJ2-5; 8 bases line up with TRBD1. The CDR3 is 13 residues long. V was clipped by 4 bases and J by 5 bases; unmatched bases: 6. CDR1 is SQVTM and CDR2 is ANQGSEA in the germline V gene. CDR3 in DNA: TGCAGCGTTGTTCGCAGGGGGCAGGAGACCCAGTACTTC. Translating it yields CSVVRRGQETQYF. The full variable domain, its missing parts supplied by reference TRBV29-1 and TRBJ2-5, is SAVISQKPSRDICQRGTSLTIQCQVDSQVTMMFWYRQQPGQSLTLIATANQGSEATYESGFVIDKFPISRPNLTFSTLTVSNMSPEDSSIYLCSVVRRGQETQYFGPGTRLLVL.

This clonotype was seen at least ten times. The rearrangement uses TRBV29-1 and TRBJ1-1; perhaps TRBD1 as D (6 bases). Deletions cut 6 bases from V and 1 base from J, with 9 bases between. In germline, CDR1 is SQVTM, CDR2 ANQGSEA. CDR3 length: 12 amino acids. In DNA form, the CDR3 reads TGCAGCGTAGGACAGACGAACACTGAAGCTTTCTTT. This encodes CSVGQTNTEAFF.

The CDR3 is CSARDSTSETQYF. Here the CDR3 DNA reads TGCAGTGCTAGAGATTCGACATCGGAGACCCAGTACTTC. The chain is built from TRBV20-1 and TRBJ2-5, with unresolved D. Per germline, CDR1 DFQATT and CDR2 SNEGSKA (reference sequence). The CDR3 is 13 residues long. Trimming stripped 0 bases from V and 5 bases from J, with 10 bases between.

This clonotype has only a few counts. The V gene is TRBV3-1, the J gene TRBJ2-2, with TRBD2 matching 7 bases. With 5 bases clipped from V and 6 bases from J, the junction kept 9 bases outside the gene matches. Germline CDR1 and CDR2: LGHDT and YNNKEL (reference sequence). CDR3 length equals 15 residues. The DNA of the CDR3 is TGTGCCAGCAGCGCGCGGGCTAGCGGCGCCGGGGAGCTGTTTTTT. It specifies CASSARASGAGELFF.

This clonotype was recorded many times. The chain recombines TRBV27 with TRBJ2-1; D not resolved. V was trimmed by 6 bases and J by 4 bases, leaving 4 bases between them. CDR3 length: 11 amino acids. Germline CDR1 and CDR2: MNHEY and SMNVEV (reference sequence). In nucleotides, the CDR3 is TGTGCCAGCAGGGAGTACAATGAGCAGTTCTTC. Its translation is CASREYNEQFF.

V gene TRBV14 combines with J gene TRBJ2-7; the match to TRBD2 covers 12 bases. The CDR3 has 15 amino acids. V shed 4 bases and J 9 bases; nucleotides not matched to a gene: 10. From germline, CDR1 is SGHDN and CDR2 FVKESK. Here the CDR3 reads CASSRTSGAFTRQYF. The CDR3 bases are TGTGCCAGCAGCCGGACTAGCGGGGCGTTTACTCGGCAGTACTTC.

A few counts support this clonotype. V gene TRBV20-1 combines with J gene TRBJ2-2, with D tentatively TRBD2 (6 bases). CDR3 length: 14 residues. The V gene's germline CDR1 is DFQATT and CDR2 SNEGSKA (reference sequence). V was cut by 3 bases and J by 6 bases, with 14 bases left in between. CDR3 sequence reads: CSARDGSTAGELFF. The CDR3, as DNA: TGCAGTGCTAGGGACGGGAGTACCGCCGGGGAGCTGTTTTTT.

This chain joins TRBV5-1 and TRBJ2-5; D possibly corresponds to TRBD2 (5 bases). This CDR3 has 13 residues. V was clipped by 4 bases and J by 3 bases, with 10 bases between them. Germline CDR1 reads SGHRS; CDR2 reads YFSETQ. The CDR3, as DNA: TGCGCCAGCAGCCGCGGGTTGGAAGAGACCCAGTACTTC. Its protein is CASSRGLEETQYF.

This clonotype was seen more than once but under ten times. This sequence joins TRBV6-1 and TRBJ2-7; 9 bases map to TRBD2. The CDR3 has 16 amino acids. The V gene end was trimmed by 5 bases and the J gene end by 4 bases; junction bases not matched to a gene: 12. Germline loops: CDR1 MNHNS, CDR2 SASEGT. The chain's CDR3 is CASSTPSSGKGYEQYF. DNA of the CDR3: TGTGCCAGCAGTACACCCTCTAGCGGGAAGGGGTACGAGCAGTACTTC.

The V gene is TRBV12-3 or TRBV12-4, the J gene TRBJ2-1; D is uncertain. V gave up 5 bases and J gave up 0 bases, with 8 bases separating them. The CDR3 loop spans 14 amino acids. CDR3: CASSRKSSYNEQFF. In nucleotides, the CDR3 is TGTGCCAGCAGTCGGAAAAGCTCCTACAATGAGCAGTTCTTC.

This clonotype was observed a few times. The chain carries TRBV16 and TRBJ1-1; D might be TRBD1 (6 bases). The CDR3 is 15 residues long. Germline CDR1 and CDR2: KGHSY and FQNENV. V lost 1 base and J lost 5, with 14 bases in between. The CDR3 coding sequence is TGTGCCAGCAGCCAATTGGGGGCAGGTGGGACTGAAGCTTTCTTT. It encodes CASSQLGAGGTEAFF.

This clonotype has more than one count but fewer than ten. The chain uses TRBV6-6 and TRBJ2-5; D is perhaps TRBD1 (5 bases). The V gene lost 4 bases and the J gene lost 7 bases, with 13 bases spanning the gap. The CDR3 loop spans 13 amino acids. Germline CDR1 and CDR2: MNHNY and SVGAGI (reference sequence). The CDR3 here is CASSLGPHGTQYF. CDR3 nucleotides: TGTGCCAGCAGTTTGGGGCCCCACGGGACCCAGTACTTC.

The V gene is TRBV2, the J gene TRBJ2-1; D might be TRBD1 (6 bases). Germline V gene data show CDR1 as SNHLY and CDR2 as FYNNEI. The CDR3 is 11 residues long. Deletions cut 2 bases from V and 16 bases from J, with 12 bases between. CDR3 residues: CASSELGAEFF. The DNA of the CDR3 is TGTGCCAGCAGTGAATTGGGGGCTGAATTCTTC.

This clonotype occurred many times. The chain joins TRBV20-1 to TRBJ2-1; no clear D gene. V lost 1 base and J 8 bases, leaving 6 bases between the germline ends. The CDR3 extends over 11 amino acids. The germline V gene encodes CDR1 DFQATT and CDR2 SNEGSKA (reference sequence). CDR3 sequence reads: CSARVRYEQFF. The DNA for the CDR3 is TGCAGTGCTAGAGTAAGATATGAGCAGTTCTTC.

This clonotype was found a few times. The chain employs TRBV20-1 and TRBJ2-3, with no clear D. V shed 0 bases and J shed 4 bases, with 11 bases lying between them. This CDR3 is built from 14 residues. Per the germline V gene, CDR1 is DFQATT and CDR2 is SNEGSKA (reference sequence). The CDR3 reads CSARDLSVADTQYF. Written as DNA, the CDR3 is TGCAGTGCTAGAGATTTGAGCGTAGCAGATACGCAGTATTTT.

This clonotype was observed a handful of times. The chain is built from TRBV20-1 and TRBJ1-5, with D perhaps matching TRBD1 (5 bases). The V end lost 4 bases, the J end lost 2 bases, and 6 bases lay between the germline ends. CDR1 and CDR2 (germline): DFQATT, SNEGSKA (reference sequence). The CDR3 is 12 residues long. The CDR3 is CSAMGGNQPQHF. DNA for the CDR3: TGCAGTGCTATGGGGGGCAATCAGCCCCAGCATTTT.

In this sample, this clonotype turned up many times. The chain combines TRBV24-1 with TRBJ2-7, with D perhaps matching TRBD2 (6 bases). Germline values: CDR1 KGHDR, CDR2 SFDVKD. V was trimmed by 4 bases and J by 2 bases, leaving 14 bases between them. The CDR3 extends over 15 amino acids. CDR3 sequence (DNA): TGTGCCACCAGTGACAACGGGGAGGCCGCCTACGAGCAGTACTTC. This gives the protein CATSDNGEAAYEQYF.

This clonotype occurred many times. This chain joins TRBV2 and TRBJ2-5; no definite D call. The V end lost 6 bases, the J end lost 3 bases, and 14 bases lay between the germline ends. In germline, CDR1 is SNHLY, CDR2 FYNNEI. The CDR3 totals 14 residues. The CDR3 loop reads CASRTEAKKETQYF. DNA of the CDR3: TGTGCCAGCAGAACAGAGGCCAAGAAAGAGACCCAGTACTTC.